Listed below are T cell receptor beta chains from one sample, sequenced in a study of radiotherapy plus CTLA-4 blockade in lung cancer. Profiled with immunoSEQ multiplex PCR; TCRdb holds only in-frame clones, not every one. The data hold 65,000 to 85,000 clones, with more than 70% observed a single time. Material: peripheral blood, obtained from a patient treated with radiotherapy plus ipilimumab. The source is a human donor with non-small cell lung cancer whose response to radiotherapy plus ipilimumab could not be evaluated. Some clones in this sample may be carry-over from other donors' samples. The CDR3 runs from the conserved cysteine through the conserved F or W. D genes are given only for firm matches. Clone size is given for some rows only: seen once, a few or many times, or a class if the clone is expanded.

>TRBJ2-2|TRBV7-2|TRBD2|.
TGTGCCAGCAGCCCCAGGGGTAGCGGGGTTTCCGGGGAGCTGTTTTTT
CASSPRGSGVSGELFF
>TRBJ2-7|TRBV28|TRBD1|.
TGTGCCAGCAGCTTACGACAGGGGGTCTACGAGCAGTACTTC
CASSLRQGVYEQYF
>TRBJ2-1|TRBV6-1|TRBD2|once
TGTGCCAGCAGCGGGACTAGCTACAATGAGCAGTTCTTC
CASSGTSYNEQFF
>TRBJ2-7|TRBV30|.|once
TGTGCCTGGAGTGTTGAACAGATCTACGAGCAGTACTTC
CAWSVEQIYEQYF
>TRBJ1-4|TRBV28|TRBD1|few
TGTGCCAGCAGTTTTGGCGGGACGGGACAGAATGAAAAACTGTTTTTT
CASSFGGTGQNEKLFF
>TRBJ1-1|TRBV7-9|TRBD1|.
TGTGCCAGCAGCTTACAGGGGGGCACTGAAGCTTTCTTT
CASSLQGGTEAFF
>TRBJ1-4|TRBV7-6|TRBD1|.
TGTGCCAGCAGCTTAGCCCTGACAGGGGAAGAAAAACTGTTTTTT
CASSLALTGEEKLFF
>TRBJ1-1|TRBV28|.|.
TGTGCCAGCAGTTTGCTGAACGTCGGTGAAGCTTTCTTT
CASSLLNVGEAFF
>TRBJ1-1|TRBV12-1|.|few
TGTGCCAGCAGCTTCGACAGGGTGAACACTGAAGCTTTCTTT
CASSFDRVNTEAFF
>TRBJ2-1|TRBV2|TRBD2|.
TGTGCCAGCAAGAAGGGGCTAGCGGAATACAATGAGCAGTTCTTC
CASKKGLAEYNEQFF
>TRBJ2-7|TRBV6-1|.|.
TGTGCCAGCTACGCCCGGGACAAAGTAACGGGCGAGCAGTACTTC
CASYARDKVTGEQYF
>TRBJ1-3|TRBV18|TRBD1|.
TGTGCCAGCTCATCAGGGGCGACAGGGAACACCATATATTTT
CASSSGATGNTIYF
>TRBJ1-1|TRBV4-3|TRBD1|few
TGCGCCAGCAGCCAAGAGCGGACAGGGTTTAACACTGAAGCTTTCTTT
CASSQERTGFNTEAFF
>TRBJ2-2|TRBV10-3|TRBD2|many
TGTGCCATTGAGCGGGGGGGCACCGGGGAGCTGTTTTTT
CAIERGGTGELFF
>TRBJ2-7|TRBV19|TRBD1|few
TGTGCCAGTAGTATGTCGGGGGACAGGGATGAAGGGACTTACGAGCAGTACTTC
CASSMSGDRDEGTYEQYF
>TRBJ1-2|TRBV7-6|.|.
TGTGCCAGCAGCTTAGCGGAGGGATATGGGCACGGCTACACCTTC
CASSLAEGYGHGYTF
>TRBJ2-7|TRBV2|.|.
TGTGCCAGCCAAAAGGACAGAGACTACGAGCAGTACTTC
CASQKDRDYEQYF
>TRBJ1-2|TRBV6-6|TRBD1|.
TGTGCCAGCAGCCGGACAGGGGGAGATGGCTACACCTTC
CASSRTGGDGYTF
>TRBJ2-3|TRBV5-7|TRBD1|few
TGTGCCAGCAGCCCCGGGACAGGGGAAGTCACGCAGTATTTT
CASSPGTGEVTQYF
>TRBJ2-7|TRBV6-6|TRBD1|.
TGTGCCAGCCAGACAGGGGGGACGTACGAGCAGTACTTC
CASQTGGTYEQYF
>TRBJ1-4|TRBV5-4|.|few
TGTGCCAGCAGCTTGGCCGCAGGGGTGGATGAAAAACTGTTTTTT
CASSLAAGVDEKLFF
>TRBJ1-6|TRBV18|.|.
TGTGCCAGCTCACCTTTCTCCGACAGTAATAATTCACCCCTCCACTTT
CASSPFSDSNNSPLHF
>TRBJ2-7|TRBV5-6|.|.
TGTGCCAGCAGCGTTCGTGAGGCCGAGCAGTACTTC
CASSVREAEQYF
>TRBJ1-2|TRBV4-3|.|.
TGCGCCAGCAGCCAAGTCTTAGGGACACAGGGATCGTATGGCTACACCTTC
CASSQVLGTQGSYGYTF
>TRBJ1-6|TRBV7-6|.|.
TGTGCCAGCAGCCGTACAGGGAAGGATTCACCCCTCCACTTT
CASSRTGKDSPLHF
>TRBJ2-3|TRBV7-2|.|.
TGTGCCAGCAGCCTCCTGGGCCTCACAGATACGCAGTATTTT
CASSLLGLTDTQYF
>TRBJ2-2|TRBV6-6|TRBD1|.
TGTGCCAGCAGGGACAGGGGGCTCACCGGGGAGCTGTTTTTT
CASRDRGLTGELFF
>TRBJ2-3|TRBV27|TRBD1|.
TGTGCCAGCACCCCATTACAGGGGCCAGATACGCAGTATTTT
CASTPLQGPDTQYF
>TRBJ1-4|TRBV11-2|.|once
TGTGCCAGCAGCTTACAGGGGACTAATGAAAAACTGTTTTTT
CASSLQGTNEKLFF
>TRBJ1-2|TRBV6-4|.|.
TGTGCCAGCAGTGTCGAGGGGGGGAATGCCTATGGCTACACCTTC
CASSVEGGNAYGYTF
>TRBJ2-3|TRBV4-3|TRBD1|many
TGCGCCAGCAGCCCCCTACAGGGGGCAGGCGACGCAGATACGCAGTATTTT
CASSPLQGAGDADTQYF
>TRBJ1-1|TRBV4-1|.|.
TGCGCCAGCAGCCAAGCCCCCCAAGGGGGTATGAACACTGAAGCTTTCTTT
CASSQAPQGGMNTEAFF
>TRBJ2-5|TRBV27|TRBD1|.
TGTGCCAGCAGTCTCCGGCCGGGACAGGGGGGGGCCCAGTACTTC
CASSLRPGQGGAQYF
>TRBJ1-3|TRBV7-9|TRBD1|.
TGTGCCAGCAGCCCGGGACAGTCTGGAAACACCATATATTTT
CASSPGQSGNTIYF
>TRBJ1-5|TRBV4-1|TRBD1|.
TGCGCCAGCAGCCTTGTCAGGGGGCAAAGACATCAGCCCCAGCATTTT
CASSLVRGQRHQPQHF
>TRBJ1-6|TRBV6-5|.|.
TGTGCCAGCAGTTACGACAGTATAGGGAATTCACCCCTCCACTTT
CASSYDSIGNSPLHF
>TRBJ2-7|TRBV5-6|TRBD2|.
TGTGCCAGCAGCTGGGGTGGGACTAGCGGGACCTACGAGCAGTACTTC
CASSWGGTSGTYEQYF
>TRBJ2-1|TRBV2|TRBD2|.
TGTGCCAGCAGCTGGAGCGGGGGGGCGGCTGTGAATGAGCAGTTCTTC
CASSWSGGAAVNEQFF
>TRBJ2-1|TRBV5-1|TRBD1|.
TGCGCCAGCAGCCTCTCCAGCGGGACAGGGAACAATGAGCAGTTCTTC
CASSLSSGTGNNEQFF
>TRBJ1-1|TRBV27|.|once
TGTGCCAGCAGTCCCCTCCTCGGATCCGGGGGCACTGAAGCTTTCTTT
CASSPLLGSGGTEAFF
>TRBJ1-1|TRBV7-8|.|.
TGTGCCAGCAGCTTCTACAGGGACGAAGCTTTCTTT
CASSFYRDEAFF
>TRBJ1-2|TRBV6-4|TRBD1|.
TGTGCCAGCAGTGACTCGGCGGGACAGGGAGTGAGTGGCTACACCTTC
CASSDSAGQGVSGYTF
>TRBJ2-3|TRBV7-9|.|.
TGTGCCAGCAGCCCCCGAAGAGGGTATAAGGCAATGGATACGCAGTATTTT
CASSPRRGYKAMDTQYF
>TRBJ2-6|TRBV27|TRBD1|once
TGTGCCAGCAGTCCCCAATCCCTGACAGGGGAAGTTACTGGGGCCAACGTCCTGACTTTC
CASSPQSLTGEVTGANVLTF
>TRBJ2-2|TRBV9|TRBD1|once
TGTGCCAGCAGCGTGGACAGGGCTAACACCGGGGAGCTGTTTTTT
CASSVDRANTGELFF
>TRBJ1-2|TRBV13|.|.
TGTGCCAGCAGCCTCTTCCCGGCGACTCCTCCCGGCTACACCTTC
CASSLFPATPPGYTF
>TRBJ2-5|TRBV6-1|.|.
TGTGCCAGCAGGAACAGTCCGACGGAGACCCAGTACTTC
CASRNSPTETQYF
>TRBJ2-1|TRBV5-6|TRBD2|.
TGTGCCAGCAGTATAGCGGGGGGGCGCGGGGAGCAGTTCTTC
CASSIAGGRGEQFF
>TRBJ2-7|TRBV6-5|TRBD1|.
TGTGCCAGCAGTTACTCCAAACAGGGGGCGGGTGAGCAGTACTTC
CASSYSKQGAGEQYF
>TRBJ2-3|TRBV5-1|TRBD1|.
TGCGCCAGCAGTCGCGACCCGGACAGGACAGATACGCAGTATTTT
CASSRDPDRTDTQYF
>TRBJ1-6|TRBV27|TRBD1|.
TGTGCCAGCAGTCCCAGACAGGGGAACTATAATTCACCCCTCCACTTT
CASSPRQGNYNSPLHF
>TRBJ2-3|TRBV7-2|.|.
TGTGCCAGCAGTTCCCAGGGGCGATTAGATACGCAGTATTTT
CASSSQGRLDTQYF
>TRBJ2-5|TRBV5-6|.|.
TGTGCCAGCAGCTTGAGGGGCGCGATGGAGACCCAGTACTTC
CASSLRGAMETQYF
>TRBJ2-1|TRBV7-6|TRBD2|.
TGTGCCAGCAGCTTCCGCAGGACTAGCGGGGGCTACAATGAGCAGTTCTTC
CASSFRRTSGGYNEQFF
>TRBJ2-7|TRBV7-2|.|.
TGTGCCAGCAGCTTAGTAGGGCAGGGGGGCCACGAGCAGTACTTC
CASSLVGQGGHEQYF
>TRBJ1-1|TRBV2|.|.
TGTGCCAGCAGTGAAGGGACATTTGTCAGGACTGAAGCTTTCTTT
CASSEGTFVRTEAFF